This T cell receptor beta chain was identified during a study of T cells in Graves' hyperthyroidism and ophthalmopathy. Study-wide results and caveats: Most thyroid-expanded clonotypes above 0.001 were also found in blood.

RNA transcripts gave rise to amplified TCR beta CDR3 regions. The primer set for the first-round RT-PCR of the TCR CDR3 was HTBI. One entry per CDR3 protein results from TCRdb running MiXCR on the multiplex PCR reads. The sample lists about 360,000 distinct CDR3 sequences; over 10% were seen once. There are many counts of this clonotype. Antigen unknown. A lack of ophthalmopathy progression within 18 months defined stable Graves' hyperthyroidism. Newly diagnosed patients aged 18 to 65 had hyperthyroidism of under 2 months' duration. Source material for PBMCs was over 7.5 ml fresh peripheral blood. With 7 bases clipped from V and 4 bases from J, the junction kept 11 bases outside the gene matches. The germline CDR1 and CDR2 sequences are MDHEN and SYDVKM. CDR3 size: 16 residues.

The sample comprised blood. This TCR derives from a woman aged 18-29 years with Graves' hyperthyroidism. This chain joins TRBV28 and TRBJ2-3, with 10 bases that match TRBD2. The CDR3 nucleotides read TGTGCCAGCATCAGTCTAGCGGGAGATCGGGCAGATACGCAGTATTTT. Translating gives CASISLAGDRADTQYF.